This paragraph reports one T cell receptor (beta chain). After removal of 3 bases from V and 2 bases from J, the junction contained 18 bases not matched to a gene. Germline V lookup: CDR1 SGHDT, CDR2 YYEEEE. The CDR3 totals 19 residues. Both 60 Vbeta primers and 13 Jbeta primers went into the PCR. This table comes from immunoSEQ multiplex PCR, and its TCRdb copy is limited to in-frame clones, with some not included. This table has over 65,000 clones, around 80% appearing once. This entry comes from a study of cytomegalovirus exposure and HLA in healthy donors. The sequenced sample was PBMCs. This rearrangement joins TRBV5-6 to TRBJ1-2, with 8 bases lining up with TRBD1. This clonotype was sampled from a man between 40 and 49 years old in good health and CMV-seronegative. Here the CDR3 reads CASSSSPIGQGRENYGYTF. CDR3 nucleotide sequence: TGTGCCAGCAGCTCCTCACCTATTGGACAGGGAAGGGAGAACTATGGCTACACCTTC.